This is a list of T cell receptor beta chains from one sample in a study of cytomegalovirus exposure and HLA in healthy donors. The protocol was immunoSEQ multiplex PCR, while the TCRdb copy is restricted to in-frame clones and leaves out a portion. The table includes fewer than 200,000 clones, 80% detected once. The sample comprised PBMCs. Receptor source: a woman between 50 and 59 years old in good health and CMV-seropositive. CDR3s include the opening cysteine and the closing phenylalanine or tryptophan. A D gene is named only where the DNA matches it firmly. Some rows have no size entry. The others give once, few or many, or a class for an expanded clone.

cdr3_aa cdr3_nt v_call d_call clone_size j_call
CASSSPGAVGTF TGTGCCAGCAGCTCGCCGGGAGCCGTCGGCACCTTC TRBV6-5 NA NA TRBJ1-2
CASSETGGGLIYGYTF TGTGCCAGCAGCGAAACAGGGGGCGGTTTAATCTATGGCTACACCTTC TRBV7-2 TRBD1 NA TRBJ1-2
CAIRTGVEGTEAFF TGTGCCATCAGGACAGGGGTCGAGGGCACTGAAGCTTTCTTT TRBV10-3 TRBD1 NA TRBJ1-1
CASSQDRLAGGEQYF TGTGCCAGCAGCCAAGATAGGCTAGCGGGAGGAGAGCAGTACTTC TRBV4-2 TRBD2 once TRBJ2-7
CASSQEPRLGPYSYEQYF TGCGCCAGCAGCCAAGAACCCCGGTTGGGGCCTTACTCCTACGAGCAGTACTTC TRBV4-3 NA NA TRBJ2-7
CASSLSRSSYNEQLF TGTGCCAGCAGTTTATCCCGGAGCTCCTACAATGAGCAGCTCTTC TRBV28 NA NA TRBJ2-1
CSSSFQTGQNTEAFF TGTTCCAGCAGCTTTCAAACAGGCCAAAACACTGAAGCTTTCTTT TRBV7-9 NA NA TRBJ1-1
CASSLGRLAGRASEQFF TGTGCCAGCAGCTTAGGGCGACTAGCGGGAAGGGCCAGTGAGCAGTTCTTC TRBV7-2 TRBD2 NA TRBJ2-1
CASSHSGRAHEQYF TGTGCCAGCAGCCATAGCGGGAGGGCCCACGAGCAGTACTTC TRBV7-2 TRBD2 NA TRBJ2-7
CASSKDSPNTEAFF TGTGCCAGCAGTAAGGACTCACCGAACACTGAAGCTTTCTTT TRBV6-1 NA NA TRBJ1-1
CACNTQVWYGYTF TGTGCCTGCAACACTCAGGTCTGGTATGGCTACACCTTC TRBV30 NA NA TRBJ1-2
CASSSQGTVDGYTF TGTGCCAGCAGCTCACAGGGGACGGTGGATGGCTACACCTTC TRBV7-8 TRBD1 NA TRBJ1-2
CASSVESGRDEQFF TGTGCCAGCAGCGTAGAGAGCGGGAGGGATGAGCAGTTCTTC TRBV9 TRBD2 NA TRBJ2-1
CASSQPGSEGADTQYF TGTGCCAGCAGCCAACCCGGCAGCGAGGGTGCAGATACGCAGTATTTT TRBV4-2 NA NA TRBJ2-3
CASSLGQGWIYEQYF TGTGCCAGCAGCTTGGGACAGGGATGGATTTACGAGCAGTACTTC TRBV5-4 TRBD1 few TRBJ2-7
CASSFNSQNTGELFF TGTGCCAGCAGCTTCAACAGTCAGAACACCGGGGAGCTGTTTTTT TRBV7-3 NA few TRBJ2-2
CASSPGQGWSTEAFF TGCGCCAGCAGCCCGGGACAGGGGTGGAGCACTGAAGCTTTCTTT TRBV5-1 TRBD1 NA TRBJ1-1
CASSLSIKLAVDTQYF TGTGCCAGCAGTTTATCAATAAAACTAGCGGTAGATACGCAGTATTTT TRBV28 TRBD2 NA TRBJ2-3
CASSIDTEETQYF TGTGCCAGTAGTATAGACACTGAAGAGACCCAGTACTTC TRBV19 NA once TRBJ2-5
CASEGGGREKGGNTF TGCGCCAGCGAAGGCGGGGGGCGGGAAAAAGGTGGTAACACCTTC TRBV5-1 NA once TRBJ1-2
CASTPRTGGQETQYF TGTGCCAGTACCCCACGGACAGGGGGCCAAGAGACCCAGTACTTC TRBV19 TRBD1 NA TRBJ2-5
CASSLVSGGGTDTQYF TGCGCCAGCAGCTTGGTGTCGGGGGGCGGGACAGATACGCAGTATTTT TRBV5-1 NA NA TRBJ2-3
CASSLGSGVNQPQHF TGTGCCAGCAGCCTAGGGAGCGGGGTCAATCAGCCCCAGCATTTT TRBV5-5 NA NA TRBJ1-5
CASRGTSGSIGELFF TGTGCCAGCAGAGGGACTAGCGGGAGTATCGGGGAGCTGTTTTTT TRBV25-1 TRBD2 NA TRBJ2-2
CASSLEPGGPNEQFF TGTGCCAGCAGCTTGGAGCCGGGGGGGCCGAATGAGCAGTTCTTC TRBV5-4 TRBD2 NA TRBJ2-1
CASSPRLAGDEQYF TGTGCCAGCAGCCCGCGACTAGCCGGCGACGAGCAGTACTTC TRBV4-2 TRBD2 NA TRBJ2-7
CASALTGPNQPQHF TGTGCTAGTGCCCTGACAGGCCCCAATCAGCCCCAGCATTTT TRBV12-5 NA NA TRBJ1-5
CASSLTHASYEQYF TGCGCCAGCAGCTTGACGCATGCATCCTACGAACAGTACTTC TRBV5-1 NA NA TRBJ2-7
CASSFTGGEETQYF TGCGCCAGCAGCTTCACAGGGGGAGAAGAGACCCAGTACTTC TRBV5-1 TRBD1 once TRBJ2-5
CASSFSSLAGAGELFF TGTGCCAGCAGCTTTTCCTCACTAGCGGGGGCCGGGGAGCTGTTTTTT TRBV7-9 TRBD2 NA TRBJ2-2
CASSDSYNEQFF TGCGCCAGCAGCGACAGCTACAATGAGCAGTTCTTC TRBV10-1 NA NA TRBJ2-1
CASIELGTGAFF TGTGCCAGCATTGAACTGGGTACGGGGGCTTTCTTT TRBV6-1 NA NA TRBJ1-1
CASSPAGTGGETQYF TGTGCCAGCAGCCCGGCCGGGACAGGGGGAGAGACCCAGTACTTC TRBV7-2 TRBD1 NA TRBJ2-5
CASSPQTGGTEAFF TGTGCCAGTAGTCCGCAGACAGGGGGCACTGAAGCTTTCTTT TRBV19 TRBD1 NA TRBJ1-1
CATLEAYGSNQPQHF TGTGCCACCCTGGAGGCTTACGGGAGCAATCAGCCCCAGCATTTT TRBV6-1 NA NA TRBJ1-5
CASSISYTVYEQYF TGTGCCAGCAGCATAAGTTATACGGTCTACGAGCAGTACTTC TRBV7-8 NA once TRBJ2-7
CASSVPTGATETQYF TGCGCCAGCAGCGTGCCGACAGGGGCGACAGAGACCCAGTACTTC TRBV5-1 TRBD1 NA TRBJ2-5
CASSFEETQYF TGCGCCAGCAGCTTCGAAGAGACCCAGTACTTC TRBV5-1 NA NA TRBJ2-5
CASSVEPGQGLHEQYF TGTGCCAGCAGCGTAGAACCGGGACAGGGTCTCCACGAGCAGTACTTC TRBV9 TRBD1 NA TRBJ2-7
CASSEWGRTGLEQPQHF TGCGCCAGCAGTGAGTGGGGGCGGACAGGGCTGGAACAGCCCCAGCATTTT TRBV10-1 TRBD1 NA TRBJ1-5
CASSVGLADTGELFF TGTGCCAGCAGCGTAGGACTAGCGGACACCGGGGAGCTGTTTTTT TRBV9 TRBD2 NA TRBJ2-2
CASSLSGGGSYEQYF TGTGCCAGCAGCTTGTCGGGGGGGGGCTCCTACGAGCAGTACTTC TRBV5-4 TRBD2 NA TRBJ2-7
CASSSSGGYEQYF TGTGCCAGCAGTTCTAGCGGGGGCTACGAGCAGTACTTC TRBV11-3 TRBD2 NA TRBJ2-7
CSSSMGDLEAFF TGTTCCAGCAGCATGGGGGACTTAGAAGCTTTCTTT TRBV7-9 NA NA TRBJ1-1
CASSDDEIRGYTF TGTGCCAGCAGTGATGATGAAATTCGGGGCTACACCTTC TRBV25-1 NA once TRBJ1-2
CASSLKPGSNTGELFF TGTGCCAGCAGCTTAAAGCCGGGTTCGAACACCGGGGAGCTGTTTTTT TRBV7-2 NA NA TRBJ2-2
CASSYAGGLNTGELFF TGTGCCAGCAGTTACGCGGGGGGGCTGAACACCGGGGAGCTGTTTTTT TRBV6-5 TRBD2 once TRBJ2-2
CASSLVWQTNEKLFF TGTGCCAGCAGCTTGGTGTGGCAGACTAATGAAAAACTGTTTTTT TRBV7-9 NA medium-sized TRBJ1-4
CASSPPVQGETQYF TGTGCCAGCTCACCCCCCGTCCAGGGAGAGACCCAGTACTTC TRBV18 NA NA TRBJ2-5
CASSSTDGVGYTF TGTGCCAGCAGTTCTACCGACGGGGTAGGCTACACCTTC TRBV28 NA NA TRBJ1-2
CASSPRTRLAGGDYNEQFF TGTGCCAGCAGCCCACGGACTCGGCTAGCGGGGGGGGACTACAATGAGCAGTTCTTC TRBV21-1 NA few TRBJ2-1
CAISDPSRETQYF TGTGCCATCAGTGACCCATCCAGGGAGACCCAGTACTTC TRBV10-3 NA NA TRBJ2-5